The present TCR beta chain was sequenced within a study of CD8+ T cells in alopecia areata. Study-level results: While tofacitinib was given, many expanded lesional clones persisted in scalp and blood. Patients showed less clear TCR sequence sharing than mice, possibly partly because of HLA diversity.

The sample's treatment: oral pan-JAK inhibitor, 5-10 mg twice daily. J gave up 3 bases and V 0 bases, and 6 bases lay outside the gene matches. The CDR3 consists of 16 residues. CDR1 is SGHAT, CDR2 FQNNGV, per germline. This clone occurred a few times. What it recognizes is unknown. Isolated RNA was reverse transcribed into cDNA used as the sequencing template. Sequencing was performed with immunoSEQ multiplex PCR; in TCRdb, only in-frame clones are kept and a portion is missing. The data show around 100,000 clones, with around three fifths seen just once and 12% held by the top ten. The chain is built from TRBV11-2 and TRBJ2-7, with 9 bases aligning to TRBD1. The receptor was derived from a human donor with alopecia areata. The sequencing here drew on CD8+ T cells sorted from blood, taken at week 24, from a patient treated with tofacitinib. This CDR3 reads CASSLDRGQGNYEQYF. CDR3 nucleotides: TGTGCCAGCAGCTTAGATCGTGGACAGGGGAACTACGAGCAGTACTTC.